The next 27 T cell receptor beta chains were all read from a single sample in a study of T cell responses to AZD1222 COVID-19 vaccine. Produced via immunoSEQ multiplex PCR; TCRdb's table is partial and in-frame only. This sample has fewer than 110,000 clones, with around nine tenths found just once. The sequences come from peripheral blood, collected 28 days after the second AZD1222 dose. Every receptor here comes from an adult who received the AZD1222 COVID-19 vaccine.

This clone occurred a few times. This chain joins TRBV7-2 and TRBJ1-6; the match to TRBD1 covers 7 bases. The germline V gene encodes CDR1 SGHTA and CDR2 FQGNSA. This CDR3 is built from 15 residues. Losses at the gene ends were 4 bases for V and 6 bases for J; bases not matched to a gene: 6. The DNA of the CDR3 is TGTGCCAGCAGCTCGAAGGACAGGTTTAATTCACCCCTCCACTTT. It translates to CASSSKDRFNSPLHF.

The chain uses TRBV5-5 and TRBJ1-1; D ambiguous. In germline, CDR1 is SGHKS, CDR2 YYEKEE (reference sequence). V was clipped by 0 bases and J by 6 bases, with 3 bases between them. The CDR3 spans 11 residues. DNA of the CDR3: TGTGCCAGCAGCTTGGACGCTGAAGCTTTCTTT. Protein product: CASSLDAEAFF.

V gene TRBV7-2 combines with J gene TRBJ1-5, with no clear D. Germline CDR1 SGHTA, CDR2 FQGNSA. V was cut by 5 bases and J by 3 bases, with 11 bases left in between. The CDR3 has 14 residues. Here the CDR3 DNA reads TGTGCCAGCAGCCCAGGTGGGATCAATCAGCCCCAGCATTTT. Protein sequence: CASSPGGINQPQHF.

The rearrangement uses TRBV3-1 (or the pseudogene TRBV3-2) and TRBJ2-3; a possible D gene is TRBD1 (6 bases). Germline CDR1 LGHDT, CDR2 YNNKEL (reference sequence). Trimming shortened V by 3 bases and J by 0 bases, and 28 bases separated the two germline ends. The CDR3 loop spans 21 amino acids. The CDR3 region has the DNA TGTGCCAGCAGCCACGAGGGACATTTCTCCCGGCAGAGAAGGAGCACAGATACGCAGTATTTT. It codes for CASSHEGHFSRQRRSTDTQYF.

J is TRBJ2-3 and V is TRBV10-3; TRBD1 agrees at 8 bases. In germline, CDR1 is ENHRY, CDR2 SYGVKD. The CDR3 runs 17 residues. With V trimmed by 3 bases and J by 6 bases, 14 bases remained unmatched. CDR3 residues: CAISEVWDRFHQDTQYF. The DNA of the CDR3 is TGTGCCATCAGTGAAGTCTGGGACAGGTTCCACCAGGATACGCAGTATTTT.

The J gene is TRBJ1-1, the V gene TRBV19, with TRBD1 matching 8 bases. Trimming removed 6 bases from V and 5 bases from J; junction bases left unmatched: 5. The CDR3 has 13 amino acids. Germline-derived CDR1 and CDR2 are LNHDA and SQIVND (reference sequence). Written as DNA, the CDR3 is TGTGCCAGTAGCAGACGACAGGGGACTGAAGCTTTCTTT. This translates into CASSRRQGTEAFF.

This clone has more than one count but fewer than ten. The V gene is TRBV5-1, the J gene TRBJ2-5, with D unresolved. The CDR3 runs to 11 residues. The V end was cut by 0 bases, the J end by 3 bases, with 0 bases between. CDR1 is SGHRS, CDR2 YFSETQ, per germline. The CDR3 protein is CASSLEETQYF. The CDR3 region has the DNA TGCGCCAGCAGCTTGGAAGAGACCCAGTACTTC. The full variable domain, its missing parts supplied by reference TRBV5-1 and TRBJ2-5, is KAGVTQTPRYLIKTRGQQVTLSCSPISGHRSVSWYQQTPGQGLQFLFEYFSETQRNKGNFPGRFSGRQFSNSRSEMNVSTLELGDSALYLCASSLEETQYFGPGTRLLVL.

CDR3 amino acids: CASSRTRGNTIYF. CDR3 DNA: TGTGCCAGCAGTCGGACCCGAGGAAACACCATATATTTT. The rearrangement uses TRBV6-5 and TRBJ1-3; D remains ambiguous. This CDR3 is built from 13 residues. Per the germline V gene, CDR1 is MNHEY and CDR2 is SVGAGI. V lost 5 bases, J lost 4 bases, and 9 bases lay in between.

Judged by abundance, this clone is medium-sized. Written as DNA, the CDR3 is TGTGCCAGCAGCCACGGCGTAGAAGGGGCCAACGTCCTGACTTTC. Translated, it gives CASSHGVEGANVLTF. The chain has TRBV3-1 (or the pseudogene TRBV3-2) and TRBJ2-6; D is undetermined. The CDR3 runs to 15 residues. CDR1 and CDR2 (germline): LGHDT, YNNKEL (reference sequence). V was pared by 3 bases and J by 4 bases, with 10 bases between.

V is TRBV6-5 and J is TRBJ1-1, with D possibly matching TRBD1 (6 bases). The V end lost 6 bases, the J end lost 5 bases, and 10 bases lay between the germline ends. The CDR3 sequence is 12 residues long. Germline lookup yields CDR1 MNHEY and CDR2 SVGAGI. The CDR3 here is CASSRGWTEAFF. CDR3 DNA: TGTGCCAGCAGCAGGGGATGGACTGAAGCTTTCTTT.

This clone was counted a single time. This sequence joins TRBV6-5 and TRBJ2-5; D gene unclear. The CDR3 extends over 11 amino acids. Germline-derived CDR1 and CDR2 are MNHEY and SVGAGI. Trimming pared 6 bases from V and 1 base from J, leaving 3 bases between. The CDR3, as DNA: TGTGCCAGCAGCTTCCAAGAGACCCAGTACTTC. It translates to CASSFQETQYF.

The CDR3 spells CASSPRGGTHNEQFF. In nucleotides, the CDR3 is TGTGCCAGCAGCCCTCGAGGGGGGACTCACAATGAGCAGTTCTTC. V usage is TRBV4-2 and J usage is TRBJ2-1; D could derive from TRBD1 or TRBD2 (6 bases each). Germline CDR1 is LGHNA and CDR2 is YNFKEQ. CDR3 size: 15 residues. The V and J ends lost 4 bases and 5 bases respectively, with 15 bases between them.

This chain uses TRBV5-4 with TRBJ2-1; D possibly uses TRBD1 or TRBD2 (5 bases each). The length of the CDR3 is 15 residues. V was trimmed by 1 base and J by 8 bases, leaving 16 bases between them. The germline CDR1 and CDR2 sequences are SGHNT and YYREEE (reference sequence). The chain's CDR3 is CASSLRGEGIDEQFF. The CDR3 DNA follows: TGTGCCAGCAGCTTGCGAGGGGAAGGGATCGATGAGCAGTTCTTC.

The chain recombines TRBV6-6 with TRBJ1-3; possible D gene TRBD1, 5 bases. V was shortened by 5 bases and J by 3 bases, with 17 bases between the two germline ends. Germline lookup yields CDR1 MNHNY and CDR2 SVGAGI (reference sequence). The CDR3 spans 16 residues. The CDR3 loop reads CASSPGGTRLGNTIYF. The CDR3 DNA reads TGTGCCAGCAGTCCCGGGGGGACCCGCCTTGGAAACACCATATATTTT.

This clone is a singleton in its sample. The chain uses TRBV11-2 and TRBJ2-5; 10 bases map to TRBD2. The CDR3 has 17 amino acids. Germline V lookup: CDR1 SGHAT, CDR2 FQNNGV. J lost 1 base, V lost 7 bases, and 12 bases had no gene match. CDR3 sequence: CASTLGGASGGQETQYF. In DNA, the CDR3 is TGTGCCAGCACCCTAGGGGGTGCTAGCGGGGGCCAAGAGACCCAGTACTTC.

This clone was seen a handful of times. J is TRBJ1-1 and V is TRBV19; D is ambiguous. With 8 bases removed from V and 7 bases from J, the gap between germline ends came to 11 bases. Germline V lookup: CDR1 LNHDA, CDR2 SQIVND (reference sequence). This CDR3 is built from 11 residues. The chain's CDR3 is CASQVDNEAFF. CDR3 nucleotides: TGTGCCAGTCAGGTTGACAATGAAGCTTTCTTT.

The genes are TRBV5-4 and TRBJ2-5, with 10 bases matching TRBD1. V lost 3 bases and J lost 4; bases outside the gene matches: 12. This CDR3 spans 17 amino acids. Germline CDR1 is SGHNT and CDR2 is YYREEE (reference sequence). CDR3 nucleotide sequence: TGTGCCAGCAGCTCTGGACAGGGGGGCCCAGTGGGAGAGACCCAGTACTTC. Translating it yields CASSSGQGGPVGETQYF.

The CDR3 spells CASSLSAGQVYGYTF. CDR3 DNA: TGTGCCAGCAGCTTAAGTGCGGGACAGGTCTATGGCTACACCTTC. This chain uses TRBV7-3 with TRBJ1-2; TRBD1 matches at 8 bases. CDR3 length: 15 amino acids. Trimming removed 1 base from V and 4 bases from J; junction bases left unmatched: 5. Per the germline V gene, CDR1 is SGHTA and CDR2 is FQGTGA.

The chain recombines TRBV7-2 with TRBJ2-3; D unresolved. The CDR3 runs to 15 residues. Germline loops: CDR1 SGHTA, CDR2 FQGNSA. V lost 5 bases and J lost 0, with 12 bases in between. In DNA, the CDR3 is TGTGCCAGCAGCCCCTGGAAGTCTAGCACAGATACGCAGTATTTT. It is translated as CASSPWKSSTDTQYF.

V and J are TRBV29-1 and TRBJ1-2; 11 bases fit TRBD1. The CDR3 is 13 amino acids. The germline gives CDR1 SQVTM, CDR2 ANQGSEA. The trim removed 4 bases at V and 7 bases at J, leaving 5 bases unmatched. The CDR3 DNA follows: TGCAGCGTTGCGGGACAGGGGGATGGTGGCTACACCTTC. Protein sequence: CSVAGQGDGGYTF.

J is TRBJ1-1 and V is TRBV6-5; TRBD1 is a possible D gene (5 bases). This CDR3 spans 14 amino acids. Germline V lookup: CDR1 MNHEY, CDR2 SVGAGI. V lost 8 bases and J lost 2, with 15 bases in between. CDR3 in DNA: TGTGCCAGCTTTACCCTGGGACGTAACACTGAAGCTTTCTTT. Protein: CASFTLGRNTEAFF.

J is TRBJ1-4 and V is TRBV19, with D possibly matching TRBD1 (6 bases). Per the germline V gene, CDR1 is LNHDA and CDR2 is SQIVND (reference sequence). The CDR3 has 16 residues. V gave up 5 bases and J gave up 8 bases, with 21 bases separating them. CDR3: CASSPQSRDIGEKLFF. The CDR3 DNA sequence: TGTGCCAGTAGTCCCCAATCCCGGGACATTGGAGAAAAACTGTTTTTT.

The genes are TRBV21-1 and TRBJ1-5. TRBV21-1 is assigned pseudogene status. The CDR3 is made up of 13 amino acids. This CDR3 reads CASSKGYGQPQHF. CDR3 DNA: TGTGCCAGCAGCAAAGGTTACGGTCAGCCCCAGCATTTT.

The V call is TRBV6-6, the J call TRBJ1-2, with 8 nucleotides matching TRBD1. The CDR3 is 15 amino acids. Germline assignment: CDR1 MNHNY and CDR2 SVGAGI (reference sequence). The junction had 4 bases not matched to a gene; V was cut back by 0 bases and J by 4 bases. CDR3 nucleotides: TGTGCCAGCAGTTACTCTCCAGGGGGCCGCTATGGCTACACCTTC. It yields the protein CASSYSPGGRYGYTF.

This clone appeared a single time. The chain employs TRBV6-5 and TRBJ2-2; D gene uncertain. Germline-derived CDR1 and CDR2 are MNHEY and SVGAGI. V dropped 10 bases and J dropped 3 bases, with 12 bases sitting between them. CDR3 length: 13 amino acids. The CDR3 DNA sequence: TGTGCCACCTCGATCGGGTACACCGGGGAGCTGTTTTTT. It encodes CATSIGYTGELFF.

V is TRBV10-2 and J is TRBJ1-5; 7 bases match TRBD1. The trim removed 3 bases at V and 7 bases at J, leaving 6 bases unmatched. Germline loops: CDR1 WSHSY, CDR2 SAAADI. This CDR3 spans 14 amino acids. The CDR3 DNA follows: TGCGCCAGCAGTGATGACAGGGAGAAACAGCCCCAGCATTTT. It specifies CASSDDREKQPQHF.

This chain connects TRBV2 to TRBJ2-1, with D perhaps matching TRBD2 (6 bases). V lost 7 bases and J lost 10, with 14 bases in between. The germline CDR1 and CDR2 sequences are SNHLY and FYNNEI. This CDR3 has 12 amino acids. The CDR3, as DNA: TGTGCCAGCAAAGGGACTCCTGGAGAGCAGTTCTTC. It is translated as CASKGTPGEQFF.